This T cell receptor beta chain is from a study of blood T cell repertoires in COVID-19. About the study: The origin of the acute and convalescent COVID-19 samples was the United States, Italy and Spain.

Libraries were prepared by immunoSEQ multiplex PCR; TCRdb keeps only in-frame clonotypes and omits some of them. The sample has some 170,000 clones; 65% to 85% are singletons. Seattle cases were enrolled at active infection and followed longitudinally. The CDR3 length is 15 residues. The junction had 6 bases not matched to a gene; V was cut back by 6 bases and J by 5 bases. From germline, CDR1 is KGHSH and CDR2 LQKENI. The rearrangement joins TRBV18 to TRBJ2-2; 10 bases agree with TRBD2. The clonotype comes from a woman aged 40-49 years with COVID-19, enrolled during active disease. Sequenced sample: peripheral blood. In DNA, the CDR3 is TGTGCCAGCTCGCTCGGACTAGCGGTGACCGGGGAGCTGTTTTTT. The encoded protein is CASSLGLAVTGELFF.